This is a list of T cell receptor beta chains from one sample in a study of blood T cell repertoires in COVID-19. This table comes from immunoSEQ multiplex PCR, and its TCRdb copy is limited to in-frame clones, with some not included. In the table there are roughly 60,000 clones, roughly 88% of which are singletons. The specimen sequenced was peripheral blood. Receptors were obtained from a man aged 45-65 years with active COVID-19. Each CDR3 is given with its conserved first and last residue. The D gene is left open where the match is weak. Size is stated for part of the rows, as once, few or many counts, or as a class when the clone is expanded.

D: NA; J: TRBJ1-2; size: NA; V: TRBV7-2; DNA: TGTGCCAGCAGCTTACCCGCTACGCGGGGCTACACCTTC; CDR3: CASSLPATRGYTF
D: NA; J: TRBJ1-4; size: NA; V: TRBV9; DNA: TGTGCCAGCAGCGTAGGGACAGTAAATGAAAAACTGTTTTTT; CDR3: CASSVGTVNEKLFF
D: NA; J: TRBJ2-1; size: NA; V: TRBV6-5; DNA: TGTGCCAGCAGTTGGGCGGGTGAGCAGTTCTTC; CDR3: CASSWAGEQFF
D: NA; J: TRBJ1-5; size: NA; V: TRBV6-6; DNA: TGTGCCAGCAGTGACAGACTTCAGCCCCAGCATTTT; CDR3: CASSDRLQPQHF
D: TRBD2; J: TRBJ2-1; size: NA; V: TRBV6-5; DNA: TGTGCCAGCAGACTAAGCGGGGGCTCCTACAATGAGCAGTTCTTC; CDR3: CASRLSGGSYNEQFF
D: TRBD1; J: TRBJ2-7; size: NA; V: TRBV10-3; DNA: TGTGCCATCAGTGCGGGCGGGACAGGGGTCGAGCAGTACTTC; CDR3: CAISAGGTGVEQYF
D: NA; J: TRBJ1-4; size: NA; V: TRBV4-1; DNA: TGCGCCAGCAGCCGAGAACAGCTACTTAATGAAAAACTGTTTTTT; CDR3: CASSREQLLNEKLFF
D: TRBD1; J: TRBJ1-1; size: once; V: TRBV2; DNA: TGTGCCAGCAGAGATAACAGGGGGGGAATGAACACTGAAGCTTTCTTT; CDR3: CASRDNRGGMNTEAFF
D: NA; J: TRBJ2-5; size: once; V: TRBV10-3; DNA: TGTGCCACAAACGGGGGCCCCAGGGGGGAGACCCAGTACTTC; CDR3: CATNGGPRGETQYF
D: TRBD1; J: TRBJ2-2; size: NA; V: TRBV5-1; DNA: TGCGCCAGCAGCTTGGGGGGACAGGGCACCGGGGAGCTGTTTTTT; CDR3: CASSLGGQGTGELFF
D: TRBD2; J: TRBJ2-2; size: NA; V: TRBV14; DNA: TGTGCCAGCAGCCAATTAGCGGGGGGGCTGACCGGGGAGCTGTTTTTT; CDR3: CASSQLAGGLTGELFF
D: NA; J: TRBJ1-1; size: NA; V: TRBV6-1; DNA: TGTGCCAGCAGTGAAGCCCTCAACCAGTGGCCGCATTTAGCCACTGAAGCTTTCTTT; CDR3: CASSEALNQWPHLATEAFF
D: NA; J: TRBJ1-2; size: NA; V: TRBV27; DNA: TGTGCCAGCAGGCCGCCAGGGGCTAATAACTATGGCTACACCTTC; CDR3: CASRPPGANNYGYTF
D: NA; J: TRBJ1-4; size: NA; V: TRBV5-4; DNA: TGTGCCAGCAGCTTGGGAGGGGCGCCAGGGGCTGAAAAACTGTTTTTT; CDR3: CASSLGGAPGAEKLFF
D: NA; J: TRBJ1-4; size: NA; V: TRBV5-6; DNA: TGTGCCAGCACCCGGGAGGTCGGTGAAAAACTGTTTTTT; CDR3: CASTREVGEKLFF
D: NA; J: TRBJ2-4; size: NA; V: TRBV18; DNA: TGTGCCAGCTCACCCCAGGACGCCGCAGGAGGGAAGAAATACTTC; CDR3: CASSPQDAAGGKKYF
D: NA; J: TRBJ2-7; size: once; V: TRBV14; DNA: TGTGCCAGCAGCCAGGACAGATTCTACGAGCAGTACTTC; CDR3: CASSQDRFYEQYF
D: TRBD1; J: TRBJ2-5; size: NA; V: TRBV5-1; DNA: TGCGCCAGCAGCGCAACGGGGGGACAGGGGGCCGGAGAGACCCAGTACTTC; CDR3: CASSATGGQGAGETQYF
D: TRBD2; J: TRBJ2-3; size: NA; V: TRBV6-4; DNA: TGTGCCAGCAGGGACGGGACTAGCGGGGGTGATACGCAGTATTTT; CDR3: CASRDGTSGGDTQYF
D: NA; J: TRBJ1-1; size: once; V: TRBV14; DNA: TGTGCCAGCAGCCAAAGGGGGGGGACTGAAGCTTTCTTT; CDR3: CASSQRGGTEAFF
D: TRBD2; J: TRBJ2-7; size: NA; V: TRBV11-2; DNA: TGTGCCAGCAGCCGGATGACGACTAGCAGAGATTACGAGCAGTACTTC; CDR3: CASSRMTTSRDYEQYF
D: TRBD2; J: TRBJ2-3; size: NA; V: TRBV6-5; DNA: TGTGCCAGCCGAACCGGGGGGGCACATACGCAGTATTTT; CDR3: CASRTGGAHTQYF
D: TRBD1; J: TRBJ2-3; size: NA; V: TRBV3-1/TRBV3-2; DNA: TGTGCCAGCAGCCAAGATAAGGGGGCTGACGGGCAGTATTTT; CDR3: CASSQDKGADGQYF
D: TRBD2; J: TRBJ2-2; size: few; V: TRBV7-9; DNA: TGTGCCAGCAGCTTAGTGAACGGGGGGGTCGCCGGGGAGCTGTTTTTT; CDR3: CASSLVNGGVAGELFF
D: NA; J: TRBJ2-1; size: NA; V: TRBV19; DNA: TGTGCCAGTAGTTCCGGTTCGGCGGGGAGCTCCTACAATGAGCAGTTCTTC; CDR3: CASSSGSAGSSYNEQFF
D: NA; J: TRBJ1-2; size: NA; V: TRBV7-9; DNA: TGTGCCAGCAGACCTGGGGGGGGCCCTTGGGGCTACACCTTC; CDR3: CASRPGGGPWGYTF
D: TRBD2; J: TRBJ2-1; size: NA; V: TRBV6-4; DNA: TGTGCCAGCAGTGTGCAAGCGGGGGTACTTTGGGAGCAGTTCTTC; CDR3: CASSVQAGVLWEQFF
D: TRBD1; J: TRBJ1-5; size: NA; V: TRBV29-1; DNA: TGCAGCGTTGTGGGGACAGGGGTCGGGCAGCCCCAGCATTTT; CDR3: CSVVGTGVGQPQHF
D: NA; J: TRBJ1-6; size: NA; V: TRBV30; DNA: TGTGCCTGGAGTCTGTCTCCGGGTAATTCACCCCTCCACTTT; CDR3: CAWSLSPGNSPLHF
D: TRBD1; J: TRBJ2-1; size: NA; V: TRBV7-2; DNA: TGTGCCAGCAGCCCTTACAGGGCCCGGACAGGGAAGGCATTCACGTTCTTC; CDR3: CASSPYRARTGKAFTFF
D: NA; J: TRBJ1-6; size: NA; V: TRBV15; DNA: TGTGCCACCAGCAGGGACGCAGGGTCACCCCTCCACTTT; CDR3: CATSRDAGSPLHF
D: TRBD1; J: TRBJ2-7; size: NA; V: TRBV6-5; DNA: TGTGCCATCTCTGAGACAGGGGGCTACGAGCAGTACTTC; CDR3: CAISETGGYEQYF
D: NA; J: TRBJ1-4; size: NA; V: TRBV6-6; DNA: TGTGCCAGCAGAGAGGCTAATGAAAAACTGTTTTTT; CDR3: CASREANEKLFF
D: NA; J: TRBJ2-4; size: NA; V: TRBV12-2; DNA: TGTCCCTCAAGCGGGCGGGCGGGAAACATTCAGTACTTC; CDR3: CPSSGRAGNIQYF
D: NA; J: TRBJ2-5; size: NA; V: TRBV6-1; DNA: TGTGCCAGCAGTGAAAAGGGAGCGGGAGAGACCCAGTACTTC; CDR3: CASSEKGAGETQYF
D: NA; J: TRBJ1-1; size: NA; V: TRBV3-1/TRBV3-2; DNA: TGTGCCAGCATTCTCCAGGGTAAAACTGAAGCTTTCTTT; CDR3: CASILQGKTEAFF
D: NA; J: TRBJ2-7; size: NA; V: TRBV5-1; DNA: TGCGCCAGCAGCTTTGGCAGATACTACGAGCAGTACTTC; CDR3: CASSFGRYYEQYF
D: NA; J: TRBJ2-1; size: NA; V: TRBV7-2; DNA: TGTGCCAGCAGTTACCGAGTACAGAGTGAGCAGTTCTTC; CDR3: CASSYRVQSEQFF
D: TRBD1; J: TRBJ1-1; size: NA; V: TRBV9; DNA: TGTGCCAGCAGCGTACAGGGGGAGAACACTGAAGCTTTCTTT; CDR3: CASSVQGENTEAFF
D: NA; J: TRBJ2-7; size: NA; V: TRBV5-4; DNA: TGTGCCAGCAGCTTGTATGGCCTCACAAGCGAGCAGTACTTC; CDR3: CASSLYGLTSEQYF
D: NA; J: TRBJ1-1; size: NA; V: TRBV15; DNA: TGTGCCACCAGCAGAGTTCACACCAAAATAACGAACACTGAAGCTTTCTTT; CDR3: CATSRVHTKITNTEAFF
D: NA; J: TRBJ2-1; size: NA; V: TRBV4-1; DNA: TGCGCCAGCAGTCATCCATACAATGAGCAGTTCTTC; CDR3: CASSHPYNEQFF
D: NA; J: TRBJ1-5; size: NA; V: TRBV6-1; DNA: TGTGCCAGCAGTGAAGGTGTAGGGCAGGAGGGCTATAGCAATCAGCCCCAGCATTTT; CDR3: CASSEGVGQEGYSNQPQHF
D: TRBD2; J: TRBJ2-1; size: NA; V: TRBV4-1; DNA: TGCGCCAGCAGCCAAGATAGGGTTAGCGGGGTTGATGAGCAGTTCTTC; CDR3: CASSQDRVSGVDEQFF
D: TRBD2; J: TRBJ2-3; size: NA; V: TRBV9; DNA: TGTGCCAGCAGCACCAAGACTAGCGGAGGGGCAGATACGCAGTATTTT; CDR3: CASSTKTSGGADTQYF
D: TRBD1; J: TRBJ1-2; size: once; V: TRBV6-2/TRBV6-3; DNA: TGTGCCAGCAGTTCCCGGACAGGGGGCGTTAGACACTACACCTTC; CDR3: CASSSRTGGVRHYTF
D: NA; J: TRBJ1-2; size: NA; V: TRBV19; DNA: TGTGCCAGTAGTACCTTCCCACGCAGCTATAAGGAGGCTGGCTACACCTTC; CDR3: CASSTFPRSYKEAGYTF
D: NA; J: TRBJ1-2; size: NA; V: TRBV3-1/TRBV3-2; DNA: TGTGCCAGCAGTCTGGCTACCGGGTCTACTAACTATGGCTACACCTTC; CDR3: CASSLATGSTNYGYTF